The subject of this entry is one T cell receptor beta chain. The CDR3 loop spans 15 amino acids. V lost 4 bases and J lost 2, with 16 bases in between. Germline V CDR1 and CDR2: SGDLS, YYNGEE. Original methodology: Nucleated cell counts were estimated from reference gene primer amplification. Clones were sequenced by immunoSEQ multiplex PCR, and TCRdb holds only the in-frame ones, with some missing. V and J calls and clone size are copied from that table; D and trimming were computed from the DNA. The sample has about 250,000 clones, roughly 85% seen once. The sample belongs to a study of blood T cell repertoires in COVID-19. Study-wide context: There were acute and convalescent COVID-19 samples, and they came from the United States, Italy and Spain.

The sample was peripheral blood. The rearrangement links TRBV9 to TRBJ2-7; weak D call: TRBD2 (7 bases). This clonotype was sampled from a man between 18 and 35 years old with active or convalescent COVID-19. Written as DNA, the CDR3 is TGTGCCAGCAGCCCGAGGGGAGGGGGGACCTACGAGCAGTACTTC. This sequence encodes CASSPRGGGTYEQYF.